These 28 T cell receptor beta chains share one sample of origin, sequenced in a study of blood T cell repertoires in COVID-19. The assay was immunoSEQ multiplex PCR, and TCRdb's table has in-frame clones only and misses some. The sample has 110,000 to 150,000 clones, about nine tenths seen once. What was sequenced was PBMCs or T cells enriched from blood (not recorded which). These receptors originate from a man aged 50 to 60 who had recovered from COVID-19.

The genes are TRBV13 and TRBJ1-5; TRBD1 might be the D (6 bases). Germline V gives CDR1 PRHDT, CDR2 FYEKMQ (reference sequence). CDR3 length: 14 residues. Trimming shortened V by 3 bases and J by 4 bases, and 10 bases separated the two germline ends. The CDR3 here is CASSLGQSNQPQHF. The CDR3 region has the DNA TGTGCCAGCAGCTTGGGACAATCTAATCAGCCCCAGCATTTT.

The chain uses TRBV5-8 and TRBJ1-4, with 10 bases that match TRBD1. The V gene end was trimmed by 5 bases and the J gene end by 5 bases; junction bases not matched to a gene: 9. Germline V gene sequence: CDR1 SGHTS, CDR2 YDEGEE. CDR3 length: 16 amino acids. CDR3 nucleotides: TGTGCCAGCAGAAGGACAGGGGGAAGTAAGAATGAAAAACTGTTTTTT. Protein: CASRRTGGSKNEKLFF.

The chain is built from TRBV24-1 and TRBJ2-4, with D possibly being TRBD2 (6 bases). The V and J ends lost 2 bases and 7 bases respectively, with 14 bases between them. Germline V gene lookup returns CDR1 KGHDR and CDR2 SFDVKD. The length of the CDR3 is 15 residues. The CDR3 DNA is TGTGCCACCAGTGATTCGCGCGGGACTGGGAACATTCAGTACTTC. As protein: CATSDSRGTGNIQYF.

This clone has more than one count but fewer than ten. The chain joins TRBV28 to TRBJ2-7; a weak D match, TRBD1 (6 bases). The CDR3 is made up of 15 amino acids. The germline CDR1 and CDR2 sequences are MDHEN and SYDVKM. V lost 5 bases and J 2 bases, leaving 16 bases between the germline ends. CDR3 residues: CASSLLATGTYEQYF. For the CDR3, the DNA is TGTGCCAGCAGTCTTCTAGCTACAGGGACCTACGAGCAGTACTTC.

The CDR3 protein is CASSLERLAGNEQFF. The CDR3 coding sequence is TGTGCCAGCAGCTTAGAAAGACTAGCGGGAAATGAGCAGTTCTTC. V and J are TRBV11-2 and TRBJ2-1; 11 positions match TRBD2. The germline gives CDR1 SGHAT, CDR2 FQNNGV. The CDR3 totals 15 residues. Germline trimming cut 0 bases from V and 7 bases from J; bases unmatched to any gene: 2.

V and J are TRBV9 and TRBJ2-1; tentatively, D is TRBD2 (6 bases). CDR1 is SGDLS, CDR2 YYNGEE, per germline. This CDR3 spans 15 amino acids. Trimming left V 0 bases short and J 4 bases short, with 11 bases between. In DNA, the CDR3 is TGTGCCAGCAGCGTAGAAGTCGGGAGATACAATGAGCAGTTCTTC. It codes for CASSVEVGRYNEQFF.

V is TRBV19 and J is TRBJ2-7; 11 bases map to TRBD2. From germline, CDR1 is LNHDA and CDR2 SQIVND (reference sequence). The CDR3 length is 16 residues. Unmatched junction bases numbered 10, after V lost 3 bases and J lost 6 bases. CDR3 bases: TGTGCCAGTAGTATTGGTAGCGGGAGGGTCCCCTCCGAGCAGTACTTC. Translation gives CASSIGSGRVPSEQYF.

In nucleotides, the CDR3 is TGTGCCAGCAGGCAAAGGGACAGGGACGGCTACACCTTC. Its protein product is CASRQRDRDGYTF. J is TRBJ1-2 and V is TRBV28; TRBD1 aligns across 9 bases. Looked up from germline, CDR1 is MDHEN and CDR2 is SYDVKM. V gave up 6 bases and J gave up 8 bases; unmatched junction bases: 7. The CDR3 contains 13 residues.

This clone was observed once. The chain recombines TRBV28 with TRBJ1-6; 7 bases are a match to TRBD1. Germline V CDR1 and CDR2: MDHEN, SYDVKM. The CDR3 spans 15 residues. V was clipped by 6 bases and J by 5 bases; unmatched bases: 7. The CDR3 protein is CASRPGDRDNSPLHF. In nucleotides, the CDR3 is TGTGCCAGCAGACCGGGTGACAGGGATAATTCACCCCTCCACTTT.

The genes are TRBV5-4 and TRBJ1-2, with D perhaps matching TRBD1 (5 bases). CDR3 size: 14 residues. The germline CDR1 and CDR2 sequences are SGHNT and YYREEE (reference sequence). The germline V and J ends were trimmed by 1 base and 4 bases, with 11 bases remaining between them. The CDR3 coding sequence is TGTGCCAGCAGCTTGAGGGCAGGGTCCTATGGCTACACCTTC. It is translated as CASSLRAGSYGYTF.

This clone was detected once. This sequence joins TRBV28 and TRBJ1-2, with 7 positions matching TRBD1. CDR3 length: 15 amino acids. J gave up 7 bases and V 6 bases, and 14 bases lay outside the gene matches. The germline V gene has CDR1 MDHEN and CDR2 SYDVKM. As DNA, the CDR3 is TGTGCCAGCAGGTCGGACAGGCGGGGAGTCGGTGGCTACACCTTC. Its protein is CASRSDRRGVGGYTF.

The chain employs TRBV5-8 and TRBJ2-2, with TRBD1 matching over 9 bases. Germline CDR1 and CDR2: SGHTS and YDEGEE. The CDR3 has 15 residues. The trim removed 4 bases at V and 5 bases at J, leaving 6 bases unmatched. Here the CDR3 DNA reads TGTGCCAGCAGCCTCCGGGACAGGGTGACCGGGGAGCTGTTTTTT. Encoded protein: CASSLRDRVTGELFF. The whole variable domain, filled in from reference TRBV5-8 and TRBJ2-2, reads EAGVTQSPTHLIKTRGQQATLRCSPISGHTSVYWYQQALGLGLQFLLWYDEGEERNRGNFPPRFSGRQFPNYSSELNVNALELEDSALYLCASSLRDRVTGELFFGEGSRLTVL.

J is TRBJ2-1 and V is TRBV24-1, with D possibly matching TRBD1 (6 bases). V shed 0 bases and J shed 8 bases, with 10 bases lying between them. The CDR3 consists of 14 residues. Germline-derived CDR1 and CDR2 are KGHDR and SFDVKD. CDR3 region: CATSDLPRQDEQFF. In DNA form, the CDR3 reads TGTGCCACCAGTGATTTGCCTAGACAGGATGAGCAGTTCTTC.

The V call is TRBV5-1, the J call TRBJ2-2; D perhaps matches TRBD1 (5 bases). There are 16 residues in the CDR3. Trimming removed 0 bases from V and 0 bases from J, with 9 bases in between. Germline lookup yields CDR1 SGHRS and CDR2 YFSETQ. CDR3 protein: CASSLVSGSNTGELFF. Written as DNA, the CDR3 is TGCGCCAGCAGCTTGGTTTCAGGGTCGAACACCGGGGAGCTGTTTTTT.

In nucleotides, the CDR3 is TGTGCCAGCAGCTCGCCCTCGGGGGATACAGATACGCAGTATTTT. Translation gives CASSSPSGDTDTQYF. The chain links TRBV7-2 to TRBJ2-3, with D possibly being TRBD2 (6 bases). CDR3 length: 15 residues. Germline assignment: CDR1 SGHTA and CDR2 FQGNSA. The V gene lost 4 bases and the J gene lost 3 bases, with 14 bases spanning the gap.

The V and J genes are TRBV5-1 and TRBJ2-2, with 9 bases aligning to TRBD1. V was pared by 4 bases and J by 3 bases, with 7 bases of the junction left unmatched. Germline CDR1 SGHRS, CDR2 YFSETQ. CDR3 length: 16 residues. CDR3 sequence: CASSVQGAPDTGELFF. In DNA form, the CDR3 reads TGCGCCAGCAGCGTACAGGGGGCGCCGGACACCGGGGAGCTGTTTTTT. Full variable domain (rest looked up from reference TRBV5-1 and TRBJ2-2): KAGVTQTPRYLIKTRGQQVTLSCSPISGHRSVSWYQQTPGQGLQFLFEYFSETQRNKGNFPGRFSGRQFSNSRSEMNVSTLELGDSALYLCASSVQGAPDTGELFFGEGSRLTVL.

This clone appeared a single time. The rearrangement joins TRBV6-1 to TRBJ1-1, with 10 positions matching TRBD1. Germline-derived CDR1 and CDR2 are MNHNS and SASEGT. This CDR3 is built from 15 residues. V lost 6 bases, J lost 4 bases, and 8 bases stayed unmatched. This CDR3 is CASRELDRGFTEAFF. Written as DNA, the CDR3 is TGTGCCAGCAGAGAGCTGGACAGGGGGTTCACTGAAGCTTTCTTT.

The V and J genes are TRBV5-5 and TRBJ1-4; D is uncertain. V shed 4 bases and J shed 5 bases, with 12 bases lying between them. CDR3 length: 14 residues. Germline CDR1 and CDR2: SGHKS and YYEKEE (reference sequence). The CDR3 spells CASSRGYDNEKLFF. DNA of the CDR3: TGTGCCAGCAGCAGAGGGTATGACAATGAAAAACTGTTTTTT.

This clone showed up many times. This chain uses TRBV27 with TRBJ2-3, with 10 nucleotides matching TRBD1. CDR3 length equals 20 residues. Trimming at V came to 4 bases and at J to 2 bases, leaving 18 bases not matched to a gene. Germline V gene sequence: CDR1 MNHEY, CDR2 SMNVEV (reference sequence). CDR3 coding DNA: TGTGCCAGCAGTTATTCCGGGACAGGGGAAGGTGGGATTGTCACAGATACGCAGTATTTT. It codes for CASSYSGTGEGGIVTDTQYF.

J is TRBJ2-2 and V is TRBV24-1; TRBD1 might be the D (6 bases). Germline lookup yields CDR1 KGHDR and CDR2 SFDVKD. V lost 4 bases and J 1 base, leaving 21 bases between the germline ends. This CDR3 has 19 amino acids. The CDR3 DNA follows: TGTGCCACCAGTGACCCGTCAACAGGGCAAACGTGGAACACCGGGGAGCTGTTTTTT. This translates into CATSDPSTGQTWNTGELFF.

The V call is TRBV19, the J call TRBJ2-3, with 9 bases identical to TRBD2. The CDR3 covers 16 residues. With V trimmed by 6 bases and J by 6 bases, 13 bases remained unmatched. Per germline, CDR1 LNHDA and CDR2 SQIVND (reference sequence). The CDR3 sequence: CASRPMRGRAPDTQYF. The CDR3 DNA sequence: TGTGCCAGTAGGCCCATGCGCGGGAGGGCGCCCGATACGCAGTATTTT.

This chain uses TRBV6-4 with TRBJ1-2; 9 bases are shared with TRBD1. Germline lookup yields CDR1 MRHNA and CDR2 SNTAGT. The CDR3 consists of 13 residues. The junction had 5 bases not matched to a gene; V was cut back by 4 bases and J by 8 bases. The CDR3 spells CASSGGTGTGYTF. The CDR3 DNA reads TGTGCCAGCAGTGGGGGGACAGGGACAGGCTACACCTTC.

The gene calls are TRBV6-5 and TRBJ2-7, with D perhaps matching TRBD1 (6 bases). CDR3 length: 12 residues. The V end was cut by 2 bases, the J end by 4 bases, with 6 bases between. Germline values: CDR1 MNHEY, CDR2 SVGAGI. CDR3 DNA: TGTGCCAGCAGTTACCAGGGGTACGAGCAGTACTTC. It is translated as CASSYQGYEQYF.

The gene calls are TRBV6-2 or TRBV6-3 and TRBJ2-1, with 9 positions matching TRBD1. This CDR3 region has 17 residues. With V trimmed by 5 bases and J by 7 bases, 15 bases remained unmatched. Germline V CDR1 and CDR2: MNHEY, SVGEGT. The CDR3 loop is CASSLSPFDRGMNEQFF. In nucleotides, the CDR3 is TGTGCCAGCAGTCTCTCCCCCTTCGACAGGGGGATGAATGAGCAGTTCTTC.

This sequence joins TRBV10-3 and TRBJ1-1, with 7 nucleotides matching TRBD1. This CDR3 contains 14 residues. Unmatched junction bases numbered 17, after V lost 6 bases and J lost 13 bases. CDR1 ENHRY and CDR2 SYGVKD come from the germline V gene. The CDR3: CAIREQGRVSVVFF. In DNA, the CDR3 is TGTGCCATCAGGGAACAGGGGAGAGTATCGGTTGTTTTCTTT.

The chain recombines TRBV7-3 with TRBJ1-2; the D gene is possibly TRBD1 (5 bases). This CDR3 is built from 16 residues. CDR1 is SGHTA and CDR2 is FQGTGA in the germline V gene. V lost 3 bases to trimming and J lost 8 bases, with 22 bases between them. CDR3 nucleotide sequence: TGTGCCAGCAGCTTGACCGGGACGGACTACTCTCAAGGCTACACCTTC. Its protein product is CASSLTGTDYSQGYTF. Combining the CDR3 with reference TRBV7-3 and TRBJ1-2 gives the whole variable domain GAGVSQTPSNKVTEKGKYVELRCDPISGHTALYWYRQSLGQGPEFLIYFQGTGAADDSGLPNDRFFAVRPEGSVSTLKIQRTERGDSAVYLCASSLTGTDYSQGYTFGSGTRLTVV.

On this clone itself: The same CDR3 arises from other DNA sequences in this sample as well. The chain links TRBV28 to TRBJ1-4, with TRBD1 matching over 10 bases. The CDR3 runs 13 residues. Germline CDR1 MDHEN, CDR2 SYDVKM. Trimming cost V 8 bases and J 6 bases; bases outside gene matches: 3. CDR3: CASRDRGYEKLFF. The CDR3 nucleotides are TGTGCCAGCCGGGACAGGGGATATGAAAAACTGTTTTTT.

V is TRBV2 and J is TRBJ2-7; maybe TRBD2 (5 bases). Germline V gene sequence: CDR1 SNHLY, CDR2 FYNNEI. Trimming left V 8 bases short and J 4 bases short, with 9 bases between. CDR3 length equals 11 residues. CDR3 DNA sequence: TGTGCCAGCCTGAGGGAGTACGAGCAGTACTTC. This codes for CASLREYEQYF.